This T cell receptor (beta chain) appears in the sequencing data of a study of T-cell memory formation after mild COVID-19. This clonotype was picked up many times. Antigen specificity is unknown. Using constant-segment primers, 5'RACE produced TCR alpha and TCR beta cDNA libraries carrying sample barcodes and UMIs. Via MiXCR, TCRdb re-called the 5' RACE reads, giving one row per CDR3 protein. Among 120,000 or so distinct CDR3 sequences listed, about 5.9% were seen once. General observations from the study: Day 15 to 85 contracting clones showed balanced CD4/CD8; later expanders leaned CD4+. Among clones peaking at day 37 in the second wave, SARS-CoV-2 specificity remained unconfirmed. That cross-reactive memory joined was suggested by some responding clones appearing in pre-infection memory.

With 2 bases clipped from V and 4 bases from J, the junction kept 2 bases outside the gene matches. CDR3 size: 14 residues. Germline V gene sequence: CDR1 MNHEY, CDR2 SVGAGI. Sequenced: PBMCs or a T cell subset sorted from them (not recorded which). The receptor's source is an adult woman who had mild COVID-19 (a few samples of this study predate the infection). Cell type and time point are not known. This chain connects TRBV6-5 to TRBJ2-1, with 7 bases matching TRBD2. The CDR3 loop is CASSYREVYNEQFF. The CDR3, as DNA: TGTGCCAGCAGTTACCGGGAGGTGTACAATGAGCAGTTCTTC.